The T cell receptor beta chain under discussion was sequenced for a study of cytomegalovirus exposure and HLA in healthy donors. This clone occurred a few times. The primer mix had 60 Vbeta and 13 Jbeta primers. Produced via immunoSEQ multiplex PCR; TCRdb's table is partial and in-frame only. The sample yields 73,000 or so clones, around 78% seen once. The CDR3 is 14 residues long. Germline-derived CDR1 and CDR2 are SNHLY and FYNNEI. J was trimmed by 8 bases and V by 7 bases; bases with no gene match: 9. The receptor was isolated from a man in his fifties in good health and CMV-seronegative. Sample: PBMCs. V is TRBV2 and J is TRBJ1-4, with 8 bases fitting TRBD1. This chain's CDR3 is CASTIQGAGEKLFF. CDR3 bases: TGTGCCAGCACTATCCAGGGGGCAGGCGAAAAACTGTTTTTT.